Below are 8 T cell receptor beta chains sequenced from a single sample in a study of cytomegalovirus exposure and HLA in healthy donors. The study ran its PCR with 60 Vbeta and 13 Jbeta primers. Libraries were prepared by immunoSEQ multiplex PCR; TCRdb keeps only in-frame clonotypes and omits some of them. The sample lists about 140,000 clones, around 76% occurring once. The sequencing sample was made of PBMCs. The receptors were gathered from a male donor in good health and CMV-seronegative.

This clone appeared once. The CDR3 DNA reads as TGTGCCAGCAGTTTTAGGACTAGCGGGGGAGGGGAGCAGTTCTTC. Translating gives CASSFRTSGGGEQFF. The chain links TRBV27 to TRBJ2-1; 13 positions match TRBD2. This CDR3 spans 15 amino acids. J lost 10 bases, V lost 3 bases, and 6 bases had no gene match. The germline CDR1 and CDR2 sequences are MNHEY and SMNVEV (reference sequence).

V gene TRBV7-9 combines with J gene TRBJ1-2, with D perhaps TRBD1 (6 bases). V was clipped by 4 bases and J by 14 bases, with 23 bases between them. This CDR3 has 14 amino acids. Germline assignment: CDR1 SEHNR and CDR2 FQNEAQ (reference sequence). The DNA of the CDR3 is TGTGCCAGCAGCTCCGGAGAGTGGACAGTCGTGGATACCTTC. This encodes CASSSGEWTVVDTF.

The rearrangement links TRBV19 to TRBJ1-2, with 8 bases fitting TRBD1. Trimming took 5 bases from V and 3 from J; bases not matched to a gene: 5. From germline, CDR1 is LNHDA and CDR2 SQIVND (reference sequence). This CDR3 has 14 amino acids. CDR3 loop: CASSARTGHYGYTF. CDR3 coding DNA: TGTGCCAGTAGTGCCCGGACAGGGCACTATGGCTACACCTTC.

In its sample, this clone was seen once. The CDR3 coding sequence is TGTGCCAGTAGTATAGATCCGGACAGGGAGCCCTCCTACGAGCAGTACTTC. Translated, it gives CASSIDPDREPSYEQYF. The chain has TRBV19 and TRBJ2-7; 8 bases align to TRBD1. Trimming at V came to 0 bases and at J to 0 bases, leaving 7 bases not matched to a gene. The CDR3 is 17 residues long. CDR1 and CDR2 (germline): LNHDA, SQIVND (reference sequence).

This chain joins TRBV10-1 and TRBJ2-7; D not resolved. CDR1 and CDR2 (germline): WNHNN, SYGVQD (reference sequence). The CDR3 runs to 15 residues. Deletions cut 0 bases from V and 2 bases from J, with 11 bases between. DNA of the CDR3: TGCGCCAGCAGTGAGTCGGGCGCTCGAGCCTACGAGCAGTACTTC. Its protein product is CASSESGARAYEQYF.

This clone was seen more than once but under ten times. The chain is built from TRBV29-1 and TRBJ2-1, with 7 bases aligning to TRBD1. There are 13 residues in the CDR3. Germline CDR1 SQVTM, CDR2 ANQGSEA. V trimming: 7 bases; J trimming: 4 bases; junction bases outside the gene matches: 7. CDR3 loop: CSAYRQGYNEQFF. For the CDR3, the DNA is TGCAGCGCCTACCGACAGGGATACAATGAGCAGTTCTTC.

This chain connects TRBV7-8 to TRBJ1-2; tentatively, D is TRBD1 (5 bases). The germline CDR1 and CDR2 sequences are SGHVS and FQNEAQ. The CDR3 is made up of 16 amino acids. Trimming took 1 base from V and 7 from J, leaving 19 bases between them. CDR3 amino acids: CASSLVGDGEAGGYTF. The CDR3 DNA reads as TGTGCCAGCAGCTTAGTAGGGGATGGGGAAGCCGGTGGCTACACCTTC.

This clone has a handful of counts. This likely came from a read error, as a far larger clone is one base away. This sample also contains other DNA sequences that code for the same CDR3. V is TRBV7-6 and J is TRBJ1-1; D uncertain. Trimming left V 1 base short and J 2 bases short, with 5 bases between. The CDR3 is made up of 13 amino acids. The germline V gene encodes CDR1 SGHVS and CDR2 FNYEAQ. The CDR3 DNA reads as TGTGCCAGCAGCTTAGGACACAACACTGAAGCTTTCTTT. Translated, it gives CASSLGHNTEAFF. Combining the CDR3 with reference TRBV7-6 and TRBJ1-1 gives the whole variable domain GAGVSQSPRYKVTKRGQDVALRCDPISGHVSLYWYRQALGQGPEFLTYFNYEAQQDKSGLPNDRFSAERPEGSISTLTIQRTEQRDSAMYRCASSLGHNTEAFFGQGTRLTVV.